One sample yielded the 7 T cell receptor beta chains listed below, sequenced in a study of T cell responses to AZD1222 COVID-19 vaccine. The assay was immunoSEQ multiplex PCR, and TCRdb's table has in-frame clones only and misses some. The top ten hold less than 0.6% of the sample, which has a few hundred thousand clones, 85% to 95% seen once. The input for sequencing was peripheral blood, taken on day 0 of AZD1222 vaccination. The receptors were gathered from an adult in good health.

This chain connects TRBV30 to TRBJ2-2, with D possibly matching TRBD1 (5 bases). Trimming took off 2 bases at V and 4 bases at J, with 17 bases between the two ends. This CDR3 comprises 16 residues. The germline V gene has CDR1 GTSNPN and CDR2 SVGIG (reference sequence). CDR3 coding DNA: TGTGCCTGGAGTCTTGGGGAACAGGTCGCCACCGGGGAGCTGTTTTTT. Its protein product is CAWSLGEQVATGELFF.

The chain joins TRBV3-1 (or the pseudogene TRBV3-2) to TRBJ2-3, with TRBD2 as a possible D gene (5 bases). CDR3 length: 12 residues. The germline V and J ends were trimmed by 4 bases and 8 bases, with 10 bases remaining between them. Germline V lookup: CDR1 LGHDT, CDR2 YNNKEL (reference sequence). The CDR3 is CASSLGVGTQYF. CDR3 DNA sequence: TGTGCCAGCAGCCTGGGAGTGGGTACGCAGTATTTT.

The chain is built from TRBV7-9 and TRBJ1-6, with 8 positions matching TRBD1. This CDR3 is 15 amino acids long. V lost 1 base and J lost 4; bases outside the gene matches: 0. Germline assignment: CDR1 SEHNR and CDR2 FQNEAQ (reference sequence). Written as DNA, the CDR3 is TGTGCCAGCAGCTTAGGGACAGGGTATAATTCACCCCTCCACTTT. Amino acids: CASSLGTGYNSPLHF.

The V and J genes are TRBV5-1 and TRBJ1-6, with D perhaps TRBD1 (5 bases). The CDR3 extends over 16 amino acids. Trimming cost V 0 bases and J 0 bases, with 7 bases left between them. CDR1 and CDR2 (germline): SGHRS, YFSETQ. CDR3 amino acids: CASSLGQPSYNSPLHF. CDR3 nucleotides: TGCGCCAGCAGCTTGGGACAGCCCTCCTATAATTCACCCCTCCACTTT.

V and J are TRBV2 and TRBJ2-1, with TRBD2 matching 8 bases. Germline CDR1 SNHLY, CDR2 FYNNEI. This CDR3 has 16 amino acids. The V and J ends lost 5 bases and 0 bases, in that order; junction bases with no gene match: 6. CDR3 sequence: CASSLAGFSSYNEQFF. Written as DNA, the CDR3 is TGTGCCAGCAGTCTAGCGGGCTTCAGCTCCTACAATGAGCAGTTCTTC.

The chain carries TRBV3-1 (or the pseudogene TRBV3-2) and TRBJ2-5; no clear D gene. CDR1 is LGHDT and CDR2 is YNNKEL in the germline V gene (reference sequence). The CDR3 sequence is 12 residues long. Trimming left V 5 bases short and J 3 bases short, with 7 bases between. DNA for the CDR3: TGTGCCAGCAGCGCAACGGAAGAGACCCAGTACTTC. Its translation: CASSATEETQYF.

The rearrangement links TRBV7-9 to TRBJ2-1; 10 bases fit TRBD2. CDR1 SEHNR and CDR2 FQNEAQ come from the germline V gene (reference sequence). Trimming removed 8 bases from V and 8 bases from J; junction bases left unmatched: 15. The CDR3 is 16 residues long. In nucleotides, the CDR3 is TGTGCCAGCCAGCCCCCGACAAGCGGGAGGGCCCATGAGCAGTTCTTC. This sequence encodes CASQPPTSGRAHEQFF.